This T cell receptor (beta chain) was recorded in a study of Ad26.COV2.S vaccination and SARS-CoV-2 variants. Across the whole study: A participant enrolled in the COV1001 Ad26.COV2.S trial arm provided the sample. Dosing was one shot or two shots 56 days apart.

As concerns this clone: The sample has other DNA sequences that encode this CDR3 too.

V shed 0 bases and J shed 5 bases, with 11 bases lying between them. Germline values: CDR1 GTSNPN, CDR2 SVGIG (reference sequence). The CDR3 has 13 amino acids. Treatment denoted: 15 to 20 received Ad26.COV2.S at low or high dose, single or two shots; roughly five received placebo; per-sample allocation not given. Sampling was performed 63 days after the first vaccine or placebo injection. TCRdb keeps only in-frame clones here, not all; method: immunoSEQ multiplex PCR. The table lists about 350,000 clones, 70% to 90% of them singletons. The V call is TRBV30, the J call TRBJ2-7, with D possibly matching TRBD1 (5 bases). Sequencing was performed on peripheral blood, taken in a trial of Ad26.COV2.S vaccine versus placebo. The sequence was collected from a person aged 18-65 years who received the Ad26.COV2.S COVID-19 vaccine or a placebo. The DNA of the CDR3 is TGTGCCTGGAGTGTTTTAGCAGGGCACGAGCAGTACTTC. Translated: CAWSVLAGHEQYF. The variable domain in full, with the rest retrieved from reference TRBV30 and TRBJ2-7, is SQTIHQWPATLVQPVGSPLSLECTVEGTSNPNLYWYRQAAGRGLQLLFYSVGIGQISSEVPQNLSASRPQDRQFILSSKKLLLSDSGFYLCAWSVLAGHEQYFGPGTRLTVT.